This record concerns one TCR beta chain sequence. It has no known antigen specificity. Within one base of it there is no much larger clone, and no base qualities were kept. CDR3 length: 12 amino acids, cysteine to phenylalanine. CDR3 DNA only is kept here, 36 bases in frame from base 1. V is pared back by 1 base and J by 10 bases, with 8 bases lying between the germline termini. CDR1 LGHDT and CDR2 YNNKEL were looked up in the germline V gene (reference sequence). The data derive from a study of blood T cell repertoires in COVID-19 (dated by TCRdb to the early 2020s). In the study overall: Collaborator samples came from the United States, Italy and Spain and covered acute and convalescent phases of COVID-19. The material from the prospective study consisted of cDNA or gDNA derived from T cells, B-cell-depleted T cells, or PBMCs. Subjects who had been exposed to COVID-19, were actively infected with it, or had recovered from it provided the deeply sampled blood TCRbeta repertoires that made up the dataset. The repertoires were released in a freely available public database meant as a resource for research on the immune response to SARS-CoV-2. Samples came from the ongoing ImmuneRACE study (first 160 participants) plus 1,254 subjects from 6 global collaborators. The sample metadata nearly always contained a de-identified subject ID, COVID-19 status, age in years and sex. Where available, HLA class I and class II types were taken from metadata supplied by the sample provider and were not determined by assay-based typing.

The study at large found these results: How much clinical and demographic metadata was included differed by source and by participant, and the metadata was provided uncurated.

In Seattle, one collaborating source enrolled patients while the infection was active and tracked those patients longitudinally over the course of disease. Collaborating institutions collected whole blood in K2EDTA tubes following their own protocols. For TCRbeta analysis, collaborators shipped samples as frozen whole blood, isolated PBMCs, or DNA extracted from either of those sample types. The immunoSEQ Assay, a bias-controlled multiplex PCR, was used to amplify TCRbeta CDR3 regions from genomic DNA. Under the source paper's analysis protocol: The number of nucleated cells in each sample was estimated by amplification of reference gene primers within the assay. To quantify the absolute abundance of each unique TCRbeta CDR3 rearrangement, sequence reads were collapsed and filtered. For each sample, productive Simpson clonality was calculated by taking the square root of Simpson's diversity index across productive rearrangements. TCRdb provides this immuneACCESS table in a form limited to in-frame rearrangements. Some clones are lacking; in checked studies, under half of them reflect an unresolved V gene, and why the rest are absent is not known. That table supplies the V and J calls and clone size; D and trimming were determined from the DNA. Within this sample are roughly 260,000 clones, with about nine tenths of them counted one time only. The ten largest clonotypes hold approximately 10% of the sample.

The sequence was collected from a woman aged 30 to 39 with COVID-19, enrolled during active disease. The chain employs TRBV3-1 (or the pseudogene TRBV3-2) and TRBJ2-1, with the D gene call left open. Material for sequencing was peripheral blood. CDR3 reads: CASSQGALEQFF. The DNA reads as follows: TGTGCCAGCAGCCAAGGGGCCCTAGAGCAGTTCTTC.